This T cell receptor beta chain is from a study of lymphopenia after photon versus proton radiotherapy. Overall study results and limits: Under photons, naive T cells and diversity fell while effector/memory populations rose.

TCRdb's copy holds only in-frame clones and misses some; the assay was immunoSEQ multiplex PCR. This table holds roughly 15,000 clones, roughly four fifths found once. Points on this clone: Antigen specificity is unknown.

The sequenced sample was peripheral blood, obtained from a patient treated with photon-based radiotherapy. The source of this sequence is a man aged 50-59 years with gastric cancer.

CDR3 sequence reads: CASSRGDQETQYF. DNA of the CDR3: TGTGCCAGCAGCCGAGGTGACCAAGAGACCCAGTACTTC. The rearrangement joins TRBV7-2 to TRBJ2-5; no clear D. Germline CDR1 SGHTA, CDR2 FQGNSA. V shed 5 bases and J shed 0 bases, with 7 bases lying between them. CDR3 length equals 13 residues.